This TCR beta chain is from a study of blood T cells in healthy people across ages. About this clonotype: Its target is unknown.

Study-wide results and caveats: TCR beta diversity tracked closely with naive T cell percentage.

The germline gives CDR1 DFQATT, CDR2 SNEGSKA (reference sequence). The CDR3 runs to 13 residues. Combining a sample-barcoded 5' primer with a J-beta primer mix, a second PCR ran for about 7 to 11 cycles. TCRdb recomputed calls from the 5' RACE reads with MiXCR, one row per CDR3 protein. Altogether about 730,000 distinct CDR3 sequences are present, approximately 43% being singletons, with the ten largest covering 20% to 25%. Sequenced: blood. J is TRBJ2-7 and V is TRBV20-1, with TRBD2 matching 8 bases. TRBJ2-5 matches the DNA end more closely, so the J call is doubtful. This sequence was found in a woman aged 55-70 years in good health. Here the CDR3 DNA reads TGCAGTTCCCTAGGCGGGGGGCCTGAGACCCAGTACTTC. Translation gives CSSLGGGPETQYF.